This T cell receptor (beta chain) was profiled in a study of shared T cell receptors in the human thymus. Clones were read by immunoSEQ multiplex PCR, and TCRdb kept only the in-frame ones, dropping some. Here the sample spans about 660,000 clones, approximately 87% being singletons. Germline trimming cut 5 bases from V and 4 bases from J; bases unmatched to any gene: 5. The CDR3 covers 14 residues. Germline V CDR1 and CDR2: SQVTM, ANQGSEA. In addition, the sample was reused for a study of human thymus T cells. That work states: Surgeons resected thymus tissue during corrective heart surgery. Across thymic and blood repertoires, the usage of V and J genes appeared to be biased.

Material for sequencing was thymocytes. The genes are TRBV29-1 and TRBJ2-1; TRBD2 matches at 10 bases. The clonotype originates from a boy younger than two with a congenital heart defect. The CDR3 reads CSVPAGGIYNEQFF. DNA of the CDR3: TGCAGCGTTCCAGCGGGAGGGATTTACAATGAGCAGTTCTTC.